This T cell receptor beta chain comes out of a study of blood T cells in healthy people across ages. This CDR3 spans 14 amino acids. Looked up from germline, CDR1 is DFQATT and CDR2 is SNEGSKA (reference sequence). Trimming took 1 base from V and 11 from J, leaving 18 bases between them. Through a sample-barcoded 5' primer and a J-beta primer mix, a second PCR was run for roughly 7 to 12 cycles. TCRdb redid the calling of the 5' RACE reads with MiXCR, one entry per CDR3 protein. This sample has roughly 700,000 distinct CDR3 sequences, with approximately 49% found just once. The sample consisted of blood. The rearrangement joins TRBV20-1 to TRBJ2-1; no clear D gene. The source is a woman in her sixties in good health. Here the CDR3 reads CSARAPTFWPQQFF. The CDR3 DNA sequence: TGCAGTGCTAGAGCCCCAACCTTTTGGCCTCAGCAGTTCTTC.